This T cell receptor beta chain emerged from a study of CD8+CD57+ T cells in acquired aplastic anemia. Study information: Mean yield of DNA from sorted CD4+ and CD8+ cells was approximately 3 ug. Broader study findings: Comparison of patients with controls identified twenty-nine shared CD8+ CDR3 sequences.

Individuals selected for sequencing had exhibited CD8+CD57+ cell expansion on flow cytometry. Severe acquired aplastic anemia was the diagnosis recorded for all patients. Patients had not yet gotten any therapy when their blood was taken for sampling. V lost 4 bases and J lost 4, with 14 bases in between. The germline V gene encodes CDR1 SGHRS and CDR2 YFSETQ. The CDR3 spans 14 residues. Both TCR beta VDJ combination and CDR3 sequence profiling were carried out. Genomic DNA was the template for this profiling. MiXCR was run by TCRdb on the reads, yielding one entry per CDR3 protein. The sample records 200,000 to 250,000 distinct CDR3 sequences, approximately 45% being singletons. Of note for this clonotype: Its cognate antigen is unknown.

The genes are TRBV5-1 and TRBJ1-1, with D possibly being TRBD1 (6 bases). The specimen sequenced was sorted CD4+, CD8+, or CD8+CD57+ T cells (not recorded which) from PBMCs. This sequence was found in a human donor with aplastic anemia. CDR3 nucleotide sequence: TGCGCCAGCAGCGGGGGACAAAGGGGCACTGAAGCTTTCTTT. Its protein product is CASSGGQRGTEAFF.